This note documents a single TCR beta chain sequence. TCRdb's table, derived via immunoSEQ multiplex PCR, lists solely in-frame clones and lacks some. The profile shows some 40,000 clones, 85% to 95% of them singletons. V was pared by 7 bases and J by 12 bases, with 16 bases of the junction left unmatched. The CDR3 covers 14 residues. This record comes from a study of T cell changes during pregnancy in multiple sclerosis. This clonotype was obtained from a female donor with multiple sclerosis, enrolled in a pregnancy study. The chain is built from TRBV5-3 and TRBJ2-1; 7 nucleotides match TRBD2. TRBV5-3 belongs to the ORF category, with a function that is uncertain. This sample comprised CD4+ T cells from peripheral blood mononuclear cells, obtained in the first trimester of pregnancy. As DNA, the CDR3 is TGTGCCAGACTGGGGGGGTACAATGATAAAGGGCAGTTCTTC. Translation gives CARLGGYNDKGQFF.